The clone carrying this T cell receptor beta chain appeared once. What it recognizes is unknown. Sequencing of TCR beta was performed on blood CD8+ T cells and on blood CD4+ T cells. Stable or active relapsing-remitting multiple sclerosis, untreated and meeting revised McDonald criteria, defined the controls. The data originate from a study of CD8 T cells in Susac syndrome. Study conclusions and caveats: The study acknowledged a relatively small number of individuals in its TCR sequencing and HLA analysis.

Random hexamers served to reverse transcribe roughly 0.45 to 1 ug RNA. Across 54 Vbeta and 13 Jbeta, immunoSEQ multiplex PCR amplified TCR beta CDR3. TCRdb fed the immunoSEQ multiplex PCR reads into MiXCR, producing one record per CDR3 protein. The sample holds 150,000 to 200,000 distinct CDR3 sequences; approximately 93% are singletons and the top ten take 0.09% to 0.1%. CDR3 length equals 15 residues. The germline CDR1 and CDR2 sequences are MGHDK and SYGVNS. The ends were cut back, 6 bases at V and 1 base at J, with 12 bases in the middle. Material for sequencing was CD4+ T cells from PBMCs. The rearrangement uses TRBV25-1 and TRBJ2-2; D is undetermined. This TCR derives from a human donor with multiple sclerosis. CDR3 amino acids: CASRGMGWNTGELFF. In nucleotides, the CDR3 is TGTGCCAGCAGGGGAATGGGCTGGAACACCGGGGAGCTGTTTTTT.